This T cell receptor beta chain was captured by sequencing in a study of cytomegalovirus exposure and HLA in healthy donors. Primers included in the PCR were 60 Vbeta and 13 Jbeta primers. Here immunoSEQ multiplex PCR was the method, and the copy in TCRdb shows in-frame clones only, minus some. The listing records about 160,000 clones. J gave up 1 base and V 8 bases, and 10 bases lay outside the gene matches. Germline CDR1 SNHLY, CDR2 FYNNEI. This CDR3 spans 15 amino acids. Points on this clone: No antigen is known for it.

Whole-study results and caveats: Later analysis indicated greater clonal expansion among HLA-associated TCR beta chains than among equally common other chains. Certain sequence variants were highly shared and formed a cluster, and this cluster was likely a sequencing artifact.

The chain uses TRBV2 and TRBJ1-1; TRBD1 matches at 7 bases. The clonotype was recovered from a man younger than 40 in good health and CMV-seronegative. Sequenced sample: PBMCs. CDR3 bases: TGTGCCAGCCACTACTACCGACAGGGGAACACTGAAGCTTTCTTT. Its protein product is CASHYYRQGNTEAFF.